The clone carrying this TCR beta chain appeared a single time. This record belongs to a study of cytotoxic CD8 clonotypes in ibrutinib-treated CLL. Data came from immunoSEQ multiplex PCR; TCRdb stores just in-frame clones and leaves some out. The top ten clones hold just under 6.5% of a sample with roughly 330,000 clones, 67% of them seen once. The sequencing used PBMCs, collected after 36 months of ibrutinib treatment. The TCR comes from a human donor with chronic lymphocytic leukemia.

The CDR3 DNA follows: TGTGCCAGCAGCGGGCCCTGGATCGAGGAGACTGAAGCTTTCTTT. It codes for CASSGPWIEETEAFF. This rearrangement joins TRBV9 to TRBJ1-1; D gene unclear. Germline-derived CDR1 and CDR2 are SGDLS and YYNGEE. Trimming removed 3 bases from V and 5 bases from J, with 17 bases in between. The CDR3 is 15 amino acids. Variable domain in full (rest from reference TRBV9 and TRBJ1-1): DSGVTQTPKHLITATGQRVTLRCSPRSGDLSVYWYQQSLDQGLQFLIQYYNGEERAKGNILERFSAQQFPDLHSELNLSSLELGDSALYFCASSGPWIEETEAFFGQGTRLTVV.